This T cell receptor (beta chain) was sequenced for a study of human T cells and chemical hapten exposure. Study-level information: TCR yields differed between samples (mainly from small differences in pooled library volume).

Unique molecular identifiers were affixed to discrete cDNA molecules within the library. TCRdb reprocessed the RACE reads with MiXCR, giving one entry per CDR3 protein. The data show about 130,000 distinct CDR3 sequences, about 8.2% seen once. General observations from the study: The number of TCRs over 1 in 1000 frequency stayed unchanged after DPC.

Time point defined: healthy volunteer bleed at 2 weeks. Unfractionated whole blood was the source from which total RNA was extracted. This CDR3 has 13 amino acids. V was cut by 5 bases and J by 8 bases, with 12 bases left in between. Germline assignment: CDR1 SEHNR and CDR2 FQNEAQ (reference sequence). This clonotype was observed a handful of times. Antigen: not known. This TCR derives from a male donor in good health. Some clones in this sample may be carry-over from other donors' samples. Sequenced sample: whole blood. The chain employs TRBV7-9 and TRBJ1-4, with D uncertain. DNA of the CDR3: TGTGCCAGCAGCGAGGACCCGGGGGAAAAACTGTTTTTT. Translation gives CASSEDPGEKLFF.